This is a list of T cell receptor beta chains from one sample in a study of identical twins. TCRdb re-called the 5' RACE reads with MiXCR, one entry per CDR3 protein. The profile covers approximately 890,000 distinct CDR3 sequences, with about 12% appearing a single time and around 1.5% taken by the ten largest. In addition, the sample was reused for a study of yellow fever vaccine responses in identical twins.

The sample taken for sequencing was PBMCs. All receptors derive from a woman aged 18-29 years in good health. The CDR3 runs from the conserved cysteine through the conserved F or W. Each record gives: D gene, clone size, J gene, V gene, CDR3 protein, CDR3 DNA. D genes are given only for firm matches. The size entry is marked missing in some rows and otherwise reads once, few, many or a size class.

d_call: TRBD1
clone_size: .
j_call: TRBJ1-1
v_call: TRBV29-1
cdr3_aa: CSATGGITEAFF
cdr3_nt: TGCAGCGCAACAGGGGGCATCACTGAAGCTTTCTTT

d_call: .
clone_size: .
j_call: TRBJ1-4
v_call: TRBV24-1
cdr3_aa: CATSDPLEGEKLFF
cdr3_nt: TGTGCCACCAGTGATCCGCTAGAGGGGGAAAAACTGTTTTTT

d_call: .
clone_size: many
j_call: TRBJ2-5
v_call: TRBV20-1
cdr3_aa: CSARTSGARGQETQYF
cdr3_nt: TGCAGTGCTAGAACATCAGGGGCCCGCGGTCAAGAGACCCAGTACTTC

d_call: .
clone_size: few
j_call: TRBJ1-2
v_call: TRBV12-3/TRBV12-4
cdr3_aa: CASTVPGARSYGYTF
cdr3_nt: TGTGCCAGCACCGTCCCGGGGGCGCGATCCTATGGCTACACCTTC

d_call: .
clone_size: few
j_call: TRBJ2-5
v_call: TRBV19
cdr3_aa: CASSLWEKETQYF
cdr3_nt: TGTGCCAGTAGTTTGTGGGAGAAAGAGACCCAGTACTTC

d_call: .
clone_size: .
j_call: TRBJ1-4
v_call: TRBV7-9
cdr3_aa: CASSLQGRGTNEKLFF
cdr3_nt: TGTGCCAGCAGCTTGCAGGGTCGTGGGACTAATGAAAAACTGTTTTTT

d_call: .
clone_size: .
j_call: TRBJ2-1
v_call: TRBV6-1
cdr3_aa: CASTGAGFNEQFF
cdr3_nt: TGTGCCAGCACGGGAGCCGGGTTCAATGAGCAGTTCTTC

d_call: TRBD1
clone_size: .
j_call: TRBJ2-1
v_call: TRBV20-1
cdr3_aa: CSASGDSSYNEHFF
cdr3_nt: TGCAGTGCTTCCGGGGACAGCTCCTACAATGAGCACTTCTTC

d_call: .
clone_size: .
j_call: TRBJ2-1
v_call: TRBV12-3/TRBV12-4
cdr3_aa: CASTGFNEQFF
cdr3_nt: TGTGCCAGCACAGGGTTCAATGAGCAGTTCTTC

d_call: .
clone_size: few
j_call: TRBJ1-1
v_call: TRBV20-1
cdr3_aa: CSARGGGKNTEAFF
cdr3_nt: TGCAGTGCTAGAGGTGGGGGGAAGAACACTGAAGCTTTCTTT

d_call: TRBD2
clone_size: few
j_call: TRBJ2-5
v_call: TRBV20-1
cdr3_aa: CSARWGTSGPSQETQYF
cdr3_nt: TGCAGTGCTAGATGGGGGACTAGCGGTCCGTCTCAAGAGACCCAGTACTTC

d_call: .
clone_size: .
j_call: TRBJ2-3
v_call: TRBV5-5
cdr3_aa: CASSLRPPGLTDTQYF
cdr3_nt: TGTGCCAGCAGCTTGCGGCCGCCGGGGCTCACAGATACGCAGTATTTT

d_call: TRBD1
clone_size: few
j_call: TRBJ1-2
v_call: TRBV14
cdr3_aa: CASSARTGTLEGYTF
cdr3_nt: TGTGCCAGCAGCGCCCGGACAGGGACCTTGGAGGGCTACACCTTC

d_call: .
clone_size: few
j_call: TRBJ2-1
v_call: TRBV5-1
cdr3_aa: CASSLGPSEVSNEQFF
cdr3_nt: TGCGCCAGCAGCTTGGGGCCTAGCGAAGTCTCCAATGAGCAGTTCTTC

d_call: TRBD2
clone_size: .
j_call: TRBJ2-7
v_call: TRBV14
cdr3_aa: CASSQDRLSLAGASEQYF
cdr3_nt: TGTGCCAGCAGCCAAGATAGGCTGTCGCTAGCGGGAGCTTCTGAGCAGTACTTC

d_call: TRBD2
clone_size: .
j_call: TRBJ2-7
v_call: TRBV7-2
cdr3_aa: CASSPGGLAYEQYF
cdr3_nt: TGTGCCAGCAGCCCGGGGGGACTCGCCTACGAGCAGTACTTC

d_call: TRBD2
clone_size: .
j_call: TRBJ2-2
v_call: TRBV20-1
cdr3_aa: CSASRGLAVNTGELFF
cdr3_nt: TGCAGTGCTAGTCGGGGACTAGCGGTGAACACCGGGGAGCTGTTTTTT

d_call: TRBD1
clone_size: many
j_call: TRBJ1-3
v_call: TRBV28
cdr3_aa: CASRTGTGAPSGNTIYF
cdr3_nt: TGTGCCAGCCGGACCGGGACAGGGGCCCCCTCTGGAAACACCATATATTTT

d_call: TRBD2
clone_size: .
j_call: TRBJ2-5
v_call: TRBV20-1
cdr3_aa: CSARDRTGGWLETQYF
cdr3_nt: TGCAGTGCTAGAGATCGTACGGGAGGATGGTTAGAGACCCAGTACTTC

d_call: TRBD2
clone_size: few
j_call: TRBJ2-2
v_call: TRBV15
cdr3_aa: CATSRGLGLAGTGELFF
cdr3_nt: TGTGCCACCAGCCGAGGGCTGGGACTAGCGGGGACCGGGGAGCTGTTTTTT

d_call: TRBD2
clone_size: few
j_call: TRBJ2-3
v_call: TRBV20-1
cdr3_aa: CSATGTSGGESTDTQYF
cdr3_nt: TGCAGTGCTACCGGGACTAGCGGGGGCGAAAGCACAGATACGCAGTATTTT

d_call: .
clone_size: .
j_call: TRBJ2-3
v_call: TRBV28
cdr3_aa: CASSSNWQTDTQYF
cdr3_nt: TGTGCCAGCAGTTCGAACTGGCAGACAGATACGCAGTATTTT

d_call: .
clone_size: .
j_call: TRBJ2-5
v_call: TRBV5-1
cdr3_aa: CASSPRVAAQETQYF
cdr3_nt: TGCGCCAGCAGCCCCCGAGTAGCGGCCCAAGAGACCCAGTACTTC

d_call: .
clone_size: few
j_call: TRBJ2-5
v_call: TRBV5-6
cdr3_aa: CASSPEVASQETQYF
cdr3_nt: TGTGCCAGCAGCCCGGAGGTAGCTAGCCAAGAGACCCAGTACTTC

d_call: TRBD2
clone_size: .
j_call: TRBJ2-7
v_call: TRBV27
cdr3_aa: CASSPRYRTSGPSEQYF
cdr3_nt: TGTGCCAGCAGCCCTCGATATCGGACTAGCGGGCCCAGCGAGCAGTACTTC

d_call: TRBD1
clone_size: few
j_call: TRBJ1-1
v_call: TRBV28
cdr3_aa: CASSPGQGGFAEAFF
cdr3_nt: TGTGCCAGCAGTCCGGGACAGGGGGGTTTTGCTGAAGCTTTCTTT

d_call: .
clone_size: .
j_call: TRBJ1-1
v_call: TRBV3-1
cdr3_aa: CASSQAGEISEAFF
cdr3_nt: TGTGCCAGCAGCCAAGCGGGGGAAATCAGTGAAGCTTTCTTT